Presented here are 26 T cell receptor beta chains from one specimen sequenced in a study of T-cell memory formation after mild COVID-19. Each CDR3 protein is one row after TCRdb ran MiXCR on the 5' RACE reads. The sample lists 100,000 to 120,000 distinct CDR3 sequences; over 15% were seen once. The sequenced sample was PBMCs or a T cell subset sorted from them (not recorded which). The origin of the receptors is a man between 18 and 29 years old who had mild COVID-19 (a few samples of this study predate the infection). Cell type and time point are not known.

The sample holds many counts of this clonotype. The chain has TRBV5-1 and TRBJ2-7, with D maybe TRBD1 (6 bases). Trimming stripped 2 bases from V and 0 bases from J, with 12 bases between. Germline V gives CDR1 SGHRS, CDR2 YFSETQ. The CDR3 loop spans 15 amino acids. The CDR3, as DNA: TGCGCCAGCAGCTTTAGAAGGACAGACTCCTACGAGCAGTACGTC. Translated: CASSFRRTDSYEQYV.

This clonotype came up a few times. The CDR3 sequence is CSSRDYKETQYF. CDR3 DNA sequence: TGCAGCTCCCGGGACTATAAAGAGACCCAGTACTTC. The V call is TRBV20-1, the J call TRBJ2-5; TRBD2 matches at 7 bases. Germline V gives CDR1 DFQATT, CDR2 SNEGSKA (reference sequence). The CDR3 has 12 amino acids.

This clonotype showed up just a few times. The chain links TRBV6-5 to TRBJ1-5; weak D call: TRBD1 (6 bases). The V gene lost 5 bases and the J gene lost 7 bases, with 21 bases spanning the gap. The CDR3 has 16 amino acids. Germline loops: CDR1 MNHEY, CDR2 SVGAGI. CDR3 in amino acids: CASSPGMGAKRQPQHF. CDR3 nucleotide sequence: TGTGCCAGCAGTCCGGGGATGGGGGCCAAGAGGCAGCCCCAGCATTTT.

This clonotype was found a few times. The chain carries TRBV15 and TRBJ2-7; the D gene is possibly TRBD1 (5 bases). CDR1 and CDR2 from the germline V gene are LNHNV and YYDKDF (reference sequence). The CDR3 loop spans 13 amino acids. V shed 0 bases and J shed 6 bases, with 9 bases lying between them. CDR3 sequence reads: CATSRDGRGEQYF. DNA for the CDR3: TGTGCCACCAGCAGAGACGGAAGGGGCGAGCAGTACTTC.

The rearrangement links TRBV5-1 to TRBJ2-2, with TRBD1 matching over 9 bases. Germline V gives CDR1 SGHRS, CDR2 YFSETQ. The CDR3 contains 16 residues. Unmatched junction bases numbered 5, after V lost 0 bases and J lost 5 bases. The chain's CDR3 is CASSLDWTGETGELFF. CDR3 bases: TGCGCCAGCAGCTTGGATTGGACAGGGGAAACCGGGGAGCTGTTTTTT.

The chain joins TRBV4-3 to TRBJ2-3; TRBD2 matches 10 bases. Germline V gives CDR1 LGHNA, CDR2 YSLEER. This CDR3 contains 19 residues. J gave up 0 bases and V 1 base, and 10 bases lay outside the gene matches. CDR3: CASSQGILAGVSSTDTQYF. The CDR3 DNA reads as TGCGCCAGCAGCCAAGGGATTCTAGCGGGGGTTTCTAGCACAGATACGCAGTATTTT.

A few counts support this clonotype. V usage is TRBV18 and J usage is TRBJ2-6; D gene unclear. V dropped 3 bases and J dropped 10 bases, with 10 bases sitting between them. Per the germline V gene, CDR1 is KGHSH and CDR2 is LQKENI. The CDR3 runs 13 residues. CDR3 in amino acids: CASSPGNWNVLTF. In DNA, the CDR3 is TGTGCCAGCTCACCGGGGAACTGGAACGTCCTGACTTTC.

The rearrangement links TRBV18 to TRBJ2-3; 8 bases are a match to TRBD2. The length of the CDR3 is 14 residues. Looked up from germline, CDR1 is KGHSH and CDR2 is LQKENI. Here the CDR3 DNA reads TGTGCAACGGCTAGCGGGCCTGTGTCGGATACGCAGTATTTT. Translating it yields CATASGPVSDTQYF.

This clonotype has ten or more counts. The gene calls are TRBV20-1 and TRBJ2-2; D is ambiguous. The germline CDR1 and CDR2 sequences are DFQATT and SNEGSKA (reference sequence). V lost 3 bases to trimming and J lost 7 bases, with 12 bases between them. The CDR3 totals 13 residues. The CDR3 loop is CSASNYVDGELFF. Written as DNA, the CDR3 is TGCAGTGCTAGTAACTATGTCGACGGGGAGCTGTTTTTT.

The chain employs TRBV10-3 and TRBJ1-5; D is perhaps TRBD1 (6 bases). V was shortened by 0 bases and J by 7 bases, with 13 bases between the two germline ends. The CDR3 loop spans 15 amino acids. Looked up from germline, CDR1 is ENHRY and CDR2 is SYGVKD. The CDR3 sequence: CAISESGGSEQPQHF. The CDR3 nucleotides read TGTGCCATCAGTGAGTCCGGGGGCTCGGAGCAGCCCCAGCATTTT.

This clonotype was counted many times. The rearrangement uses TRBV4-2 and TRBJ1-1; D unclear. There are 16 residues in the CDR3. CDR1 is LGHNA and CDR2 is YNFKEQ in the germline V gene. Trimming removed 1 base at V and 13 bases at J, with 25 bases between. CDR3 nucleotide sequence: TGTGCCAGCAGCCAAGCAAGGTTCGAGGTTGGGAAAAGGGATTTCTTT. Amino acids: CASSQARFEVGKRDFF.

This clonotype was counted between two and nine times. The gene calls are TRBV7-2 and TRBJ2-2; 14 bases match TRBD2. Germline CDR1 reads SGHTA; CDR2 reads FQGNSA. With 6 bases clipped from V and 0 bases from J, the junction kept 3 bases outside the gene matches. This CDR3 has 17 amino acids. The CDR3 is CASRKGLAGANTGELFF. In DNA form, the CDR3 reads TGTGCCAGCAGAAAGGGACTAGCGGGGGCGAACACCGGGGAGCTGTTTTTT. The full variable domain, rest sourced from reference TRBV7-2 and TRBJ2-2, is GAGVSQSPSNKVTEKGKDVELRCDPISGHTALYWYRQSLGQGLEFLIYFQGNSAPDKSGLPSDRFSAERTGGSVSTLTIQRTQQEDSAVYLCASRKGLAGANTGELFFGEGSRLTVL.

The chain links TRBV12-3 or TRBV12-4 to TRBJ1-5; a possible D gene is TRBD1 (5 bases). Trimming took 1 base from V and 4 from J, leaving 5 bases between them. This CDR3 has 13 residues. The CDR3 region has the DNA TGTGCCAGCAGTTTAGGACAGAATCAGCCCCAGCATTTT. This encodes CASSLGQNQPQHF.

The chain carries TRBV10-3 and TRBJ1-6; a possible D gene is TRBD1 (6 bases). Germline V CDR1 and CDR2: ENHRY, SYGVKD. This CDR3 is built from 15 residues. V shed 2 bases and J shed 4 bases, with 9 bases lying between them. For the CDR3, the DNA is TGTGCCATCAGTGAGGCTACAGGGTATAATTCACCCCTCCACTTT. The encoded protein is CAISEATGYNSPLHF.

The chain links TRBV19 to TRBJ2-3; 10 positions agree with TRBD2. CDR3 length: 14 amino acids. CDR1 and CDR2 from the germline V gene are LNHDA and SQIVND (reference sequence). J was trimmed by 13 bases and V by 5 bases; bases with no gene match: 12. The CDR3 DNA reads TGTGCCAGTAGTTCCTCCTTGGGACTAGCGTTGGAGTATTTT. It yields the protein CASSSSLGLALEYF.

CDR3 region: CAIGDRDQPQHF. The CDR3 DNA is TGTGCCATCGGGGACAGGGATCAGCCCCAGCATTTT. The chain employs TRBV10-3 and TRBJ1-5; 9 nucleotides match TRBD1. The CDR3 length is 12 residues. V lost 8 bases to trimming and J lost 5 bases; unmatched junction nucleotides: 1. CDR1 is ENHRY and CDR2 is SYGVKD in the germline V gene.

This clonotype has a handful of counts. The V and J genes are TRBV20-1 and TRBJ2-2; 8 nucleotides agree with TRBD1. Germline CDR1 DFQATT, CDR2 SNEGSKA (reference sequence). The CDR3 is 16 amino acids. The ends lost 6 bases at V and 1 base at J; junction bases unmatched: 10. The CDR3 is CSALSGDRRNTGELFF. The CDR3 nucleotides read TGCAGTGCGCTATCAGGGGACAGGAGGAACACCGGGGAGCTGTTTTTT.

This clonotype came up a few times. In DNA, the CDR3 is TGCAGCGTTGCGGGCCCCGGGCCCAATCAGCCCCAGCATTTT. Protein product: CSVAGPGPNQPQHF. The chain couples TRBV29-1 to TRBJ1-5, with D hard to call. V dropped 4 bases and J dropped 3 bases, with 13 bases sitting between them. The CDR3 covers 14 residues. Germline V gene sequence: CDR1 SQVTM, CDR2 ANQGSEA.

V is TRBV18 and J is TRBJ2-2; 9 positions match TRBD1. The CDR3 sequence is 14 residues long. From germline, CDR1 is KGHSH and CDR2 LQKENI. The V gene end was trimmed by 3 bases and the J gene end by 7 bases; junction bases not matched to a gene: 3. CDR3 protein: CASSPDRGNGELFF. The CDR3 DNA sequence: TGTGCCAGCTCACCGGACAGGGGCAACGGGGAGCTGTTTTTT.

CDR3 sequence (DNA): TGCAGTGCTAGGGAAGGGTGGAACACTGAAGCTTTCTTT. Translation gives CSAREGWNTEAFF. The chain couples TRBV20-1 to TRBJ1-1; no reliable D call. The CDR3 is 13 residues long. The ends were cut back, 3 bases at V and 1 base at J, with 9 bases in the middle. The germline CDR1 and CDR2 sequences are DFQATT and SNEGSKA (reference sequence).

V usage is TRBV7-2 and J usage is TRBJ1-2, with a weak D call TRBD1 (5 bases). The germline gives CDR1 SGHTA, CDR2 FQGNSA. Trimming removed 1 base from V and 7 bases from J, with 16 bases in between. The CDR3 has 15 amino acids. CDR3 sequence: CASSLDIRGAAGYTF. The CDR3 DNA is TGTGCCAGCAGCTTAGATATCCGAGGGGCGGCTGGCTACACCTTC. Supplemented by reference TRBV7-2 and TRBJ1-2, the full variable domain reads GAGVSQSPSNKVTEKGKDVELRCDPISGHTALYWYRQSLGQGLEFLIYFQGNSAPDKSGLPSDRFSAERTGGSVSTLTIQRTQQEDSAVYLCASSLDIRGAAGYTFGSGTRLTVV.

This clonotype has a handful of counts. This chain connects TRBV5-1 to TRBJ2-1; possibly TRBD1 for D (5 bases). The CDR3 is 12 residues long. Germline V gene lookup returns CDR1 SGHRS and CDR2 YFSETQ. Deletions cut 1 base from V and 10 bases from J, with 9 bases between. CDR3 residues: CASSLTAGEQFF. DNA of the CDR3: TGCGCCAGCAGCTTGACGGCAGGGGAGCAGTTCTTC.

This clonotype was found a few times. The chain is built from TRBV23-1 and TRBJ2-7, with D perhaps matching TRBD1 (5 bases). TRBV23-1 is known as an ORF, though its function is uncertain. V lost 8 bases and J 2 bases, leaving 19 bases between the germline ends. The CDR3 is made up of 15 amino acids. The CDR3 bases are TGCGCCAGCGCTCCCCCCGGCAGGGTCGCCTACGAGCAGTACTTC. Encoded protein: CASAPPGRVAYEQYF.

Of note for this clonotype: The junction departs from the called germline gene at one end, perhaps through a read error. The genes are TRBV4-1 and TRBJ2-2; 8 positions match TRBD2. This CDR3 has 14 amino acids. Germline V gene data show CDR1 as MGHRA and CDR2 as YSYEKL. CDR3 DNA: TGCGCCAGCAGACAAGTGGGACTAGCCGGGGAGCTGTTTTTT. It encodes CASRQVGLAGELFF.

The table lists this clonotype with a few counts. The chain joins TRBV6-2 or TRBV6-3 to TRBJ2-5; D unresolved. Trimming cost V 2 bases and J 5 bases, with 15 bases left between them. Per the germline V gene, CDR1 is MNHEY and CDR2 is SVGEGT. The CDR3 has 15 residues. CDR3 nucleotides: TGTGCCAGCAGTTACGTCGAGGAGAGGTGGGAGACCCAGTACTTC. This codes for CASSYVEERWETQYF.

This clonotype was counted at least ten times. The rearrangement uses TRBV9 and TRBJ2-5, with D possibly being TRBD2 (5 bases). Germline V gene sequence: CDR1 SGDLS, CDR2 YYNGEE. Between the trimmed V and J ends, which lost 0 bases and 2 bases, there was a span of 17 bases. This CDR3 contains 17 residues. The CDR3 loop reads CASSVDGRRLGQETQYF. The CDR3 DNA reads TGTGCCAGCAGCGTAGACGGGCGGAGGCTGGGTCAAGAGACCCAGTACTTC.